This T cell receptor beta chain was recorded in a study of post-analysis software for immune sequencing data. Study as a whole: As for disease course, relapsing-remitting, secondary progressive and progressive-relapsing multiple sclerosis were all included.

Researchers reported that TCR beta cDNA libraries carried unique molecular identifiers. There were 1 to 10 million T cells, and about 500,000 cDNA molecules came from them. MiXCR, applied by TCRdb to the PCR reads, yields one record per CDR3 protein. This sample yields 800,000 to 950,000 distinct CDR3 sequences, of which approximately 53% are seen a single time; about 4.8% belongs to the top ten. Sequenced material: blood. The receptor's source is a girl aged 5 to 17 with multiple sclerosis.

The CDR3 is CASSIQGAGYEQYF. CDR3 in DNA: TGCGCCAGCAGCATCCAGGGGGCCGGGTACGAGCAGTACTTC. V and J are TRBV5-1 and TRBJ2-7; 8 nucleotides align to TRBD1. The junction had 7 bases not matched to a gene; V was cut back by 4 bases and J by 4 bases. The CDR3 is 14 amino acids. The V gene's germline CDR1 is SGHRS and CDR2 YFSETQ.